This T cell receptor (beta chain) came from a study of blood T cell repertoires in COVID-19 (dated by TCRdb to the early 2020s). Looking at the study overall: Samples covering the acute and convalescent phases of COVID-19 were provided by collaborators in the United States, Italy and Spain. The prospective study material was composed of cDNA or gDNA derived from T cells, B-cell-depleted T cells, or PBMCs. Subjects who had been exposed to COVID-19, were actively infected with it, or had recovered from it provided the deeply sampled blood TCRbeta repertoires that made up the dataset. The repertoires were released in a freely available public database intended as a resource for research on the immune response to SARS-CoV-2. The samples were drawn from two sources: the first 160 participants of the ongoing ImmuneRACE study, and 950 to 1,500 subjects contributed by 6 global collaborators. Sample metadata almost always included a de-identified subject ID, COVID-19 status, age in years and sex. HLA class I and class II types, where available, came from metadata supplied by the sample provider rather than from assay-based typing. Overall study outcomes, separate from this receptor: Clinical and demographic metadata were provided uncurated, with the amount varying by source and participant.

Each collaborating institution followed its own protocols to collect whole blood in K2EDTA tubes. For TCRbeta analysis, collaborators shipped samples in one of three forms: frozen whole blood, isolated PBMCs, or DNA extracted from either of those sample types. This clone was found a few times. It has no known antigen specificity. No quality values exist for individual bases; no much larger clone is one base distant. Based on the germline V gene, the CDR1 and CDR2 sequences are MNHEY and SVGEGT. Deletion took 2 bases off V and 7 bases off J, with a span of 6 bases between the germline ends. The CDR3 sequence holds 13 residues, the cysteine and phenylalanine included. Here the CDR3 DNA is all that survives: 39 bases in frame from base 1. TCRbeta CDR3 regions were amplified from genomic DNA using the immunoSEQ Assay, a bias-controlled multiplex PCR. Under the source paper's analysis protocol: The number of nucleated cells in each sample was estimated from the amplification of reference gene primers within the assay. To quantify the absolute abundance of each unique TCRbeta CDR3 rearrangement, sequence reads were collapsed and filtered. For each sample, productive Simpson clonality was calculated as the square root of Simpson's diversity index across productive rearrangements. TCRdb retrieved this table from immuneACCESS and kept in-frame rearrangements only. Not all clones are present; in checked studies, unresolved V genes account for under half, and no reason is known for the remainder. From that table come the V and J calls and clone size; the DNA was used to work out D and trimming. The sample table contains under 300,000 clones; only one count was recorded for 70% to 90% of them. The biggest ten clones account for 7.1% of the sample.

This TCR was recovered from a woman aged 65 to 85 with active or convalescent COVID-19. The sequence links TRBV6-2 or TRBV6-3 to TRBJ1-6; a confident D gene designation cannot be given. Source material: peripheral blood. CDR3 region: CASSYRANSPLHF. The DNA sequence is as follows: TGTGCCAGCAGTTACCGAGCAAATTCACCCCTCCACTTT.